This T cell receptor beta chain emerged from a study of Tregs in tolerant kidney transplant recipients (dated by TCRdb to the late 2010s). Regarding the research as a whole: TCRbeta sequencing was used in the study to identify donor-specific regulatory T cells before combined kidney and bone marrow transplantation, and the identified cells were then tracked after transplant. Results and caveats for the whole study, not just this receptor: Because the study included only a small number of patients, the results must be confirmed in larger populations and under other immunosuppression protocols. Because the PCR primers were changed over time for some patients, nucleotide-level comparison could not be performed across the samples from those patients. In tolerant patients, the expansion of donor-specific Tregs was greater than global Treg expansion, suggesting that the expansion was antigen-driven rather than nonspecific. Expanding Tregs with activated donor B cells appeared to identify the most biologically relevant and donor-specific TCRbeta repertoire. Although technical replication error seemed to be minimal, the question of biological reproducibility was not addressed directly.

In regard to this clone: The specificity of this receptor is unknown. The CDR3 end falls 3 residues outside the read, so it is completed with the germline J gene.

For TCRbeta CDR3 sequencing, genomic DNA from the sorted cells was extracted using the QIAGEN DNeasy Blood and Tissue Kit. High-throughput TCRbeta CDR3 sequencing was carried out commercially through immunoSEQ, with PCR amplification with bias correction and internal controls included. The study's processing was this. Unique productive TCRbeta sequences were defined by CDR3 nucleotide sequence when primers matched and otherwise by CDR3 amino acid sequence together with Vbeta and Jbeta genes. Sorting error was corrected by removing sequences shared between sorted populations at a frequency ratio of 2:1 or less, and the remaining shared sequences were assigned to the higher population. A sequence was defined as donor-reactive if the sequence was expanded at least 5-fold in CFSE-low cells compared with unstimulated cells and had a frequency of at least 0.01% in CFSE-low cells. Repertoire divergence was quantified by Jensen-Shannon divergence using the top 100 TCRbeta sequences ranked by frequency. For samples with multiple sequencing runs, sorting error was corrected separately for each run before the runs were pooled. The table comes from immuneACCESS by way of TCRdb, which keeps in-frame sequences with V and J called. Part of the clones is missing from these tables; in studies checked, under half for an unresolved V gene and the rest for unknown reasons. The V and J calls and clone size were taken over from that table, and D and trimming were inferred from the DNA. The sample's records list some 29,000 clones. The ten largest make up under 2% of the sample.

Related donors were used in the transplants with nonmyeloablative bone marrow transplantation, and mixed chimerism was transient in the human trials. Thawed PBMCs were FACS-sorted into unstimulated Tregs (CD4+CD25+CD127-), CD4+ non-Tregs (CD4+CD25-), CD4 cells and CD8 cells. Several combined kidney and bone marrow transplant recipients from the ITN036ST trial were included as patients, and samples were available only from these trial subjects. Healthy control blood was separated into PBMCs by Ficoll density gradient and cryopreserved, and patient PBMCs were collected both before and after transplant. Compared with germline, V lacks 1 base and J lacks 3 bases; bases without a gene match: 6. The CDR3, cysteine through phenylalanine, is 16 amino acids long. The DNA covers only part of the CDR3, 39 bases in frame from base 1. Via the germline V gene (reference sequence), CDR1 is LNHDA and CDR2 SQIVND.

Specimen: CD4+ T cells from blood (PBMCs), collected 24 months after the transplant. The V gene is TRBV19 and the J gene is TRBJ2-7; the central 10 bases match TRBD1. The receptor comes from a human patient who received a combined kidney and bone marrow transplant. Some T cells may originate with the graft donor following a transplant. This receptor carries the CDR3 CASSIALGTGDYEQYF. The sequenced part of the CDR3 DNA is TGTGCCAGTAGTATAGCGCTTGGGACAGGGGACTACGAG.